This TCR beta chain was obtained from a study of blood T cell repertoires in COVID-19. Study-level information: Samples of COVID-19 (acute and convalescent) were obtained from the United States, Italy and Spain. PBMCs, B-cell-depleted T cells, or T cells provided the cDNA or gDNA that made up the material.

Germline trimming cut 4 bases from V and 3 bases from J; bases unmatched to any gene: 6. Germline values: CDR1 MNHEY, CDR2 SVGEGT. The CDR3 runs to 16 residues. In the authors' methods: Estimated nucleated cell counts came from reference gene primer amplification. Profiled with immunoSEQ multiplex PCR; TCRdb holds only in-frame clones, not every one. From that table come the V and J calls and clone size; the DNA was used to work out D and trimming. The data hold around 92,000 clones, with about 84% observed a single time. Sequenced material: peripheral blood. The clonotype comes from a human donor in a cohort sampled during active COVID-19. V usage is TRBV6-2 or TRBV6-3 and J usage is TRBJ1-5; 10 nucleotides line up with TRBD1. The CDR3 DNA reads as TGTGCCAGCAGTTCCCAGACAGGGGGCAACAATCAGCCCCAGCATTTT. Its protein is CASSSQTGGNNQPQHF.